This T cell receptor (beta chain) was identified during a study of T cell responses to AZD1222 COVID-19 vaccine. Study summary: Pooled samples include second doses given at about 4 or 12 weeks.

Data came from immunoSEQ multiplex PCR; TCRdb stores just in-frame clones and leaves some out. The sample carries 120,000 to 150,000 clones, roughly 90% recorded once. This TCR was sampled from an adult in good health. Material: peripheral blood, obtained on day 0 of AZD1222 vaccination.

CDR3 protein: CASSYSRDRTNSPLHF. CDR3 sequence (DNA): TGTGCCAGCAGTTACTCGAGGGACAGGACGAATTCACCCCTCCACTTT. The chain carries TRBV6-5 and TRBJ1-6; TRBD1 matches at 8 bases. The V segment lost 0 bases and the J segment 7 bases; nucleotides outside the gene matches: 5. This CDR3 contains 16 residues. Looked up from germline, CDR1 is MNHEY and CDR2 is SVGAGI.